The rows below give T cell receptor beta chains drawn from one sample of a study of chemoradiotherapy in HPV16-positive cancers. Measured with immunoSEQ multiplex PCR; TCRdb has only the in-frame clones, and not every one. This table holds about 7,800 clones, about 66% found once. This material was acquired from a patient who underwent chemoradiotherapy. All receptors come from a human donor with HPV-associated anogenital cancer. Each CDR3 is given with its conserved first and last residue. The order of the fields is clone size, J gene, V gene, D gene, CDR3 DNA, CDR3 protein. A D gene is named only where the DNA matches it firmly. The size entry is marked missing in some rows and otherwise reads once, few, many or a size class.

>few|TRBJ1-1|TRBV4-1|-
TGCGCCAGCATTAAAATATCGGGCAGTGTGACTGAAGCTTTCTTT
CASIKISGSVTEAFF
>few|TRBJ2-3|TRBV18|TRBD2
TGTGCCAGCTCACCACCGAGCGGGGGGCCATCTGATACGCAGTATTTT
CASSPPSGGPSDTQYF
>-|TRBJ2-5|TRBV7-7|-
TGTGCTAGCAGCTTAGATCTCGTAGGTGAGACCCAGTACTTC
CASSLDLVGETQYF
>few|TRBJ1-1|TRBV7-9|TRBD1
TGTGCCAGCAGCTTAGGGACAGGCACATGGGGAGCTTTCTTT
CASSLGTGTWGAFF
>-|TRBJ2-6|TRBV5-1|-
TGCGCCAGCAGCCAAATAGAGTCTGGGGCCAACGTCCTGACTTTC
CASSQIESGANVLTF
>few|TRBJ1-1|TRBV10-1|TRBD1
TGCGCCAGCAGTAGGCAGGGGGCGCCGACTGAAGCTTTCTTT
CASSRQGAPTEAFF
>-|TRBJ2-2|TRBV5-1|TRBD2
TGCGCCAGCAGCTCAAGCGGGGCCAGCACCGGGGAGCTGTTTTTT
CASSSSGASTGELFF
>-|TRBJ1-5|TRBV2|-
TGTGCCAGCAGTGAGGGATGGAGACGAGGTAGCAATCAGCCCCAGCATTTT
CASSEGWRRGSNQPQHF
>-|TRBJ2-2|TRBV6-1|-
TGTGCCAGCATCGTCACAGGGTACACCGGGGAGCTGTTTTTT
CASIVTGYTGELFF
>few|TRBJ1-1|TRBV5-4|-
TGTGCCAGCAACTTGCGGCCAGGGGTCATGAACACTGAAGCTTTCTTT
CASNLRPGVMNTEAFF
>few|TRBJ2-1|TRBV18|-
TGTGCCAGCTCACCACGAAGGTTGGTGGATCGGATTGAGCAGTTCTTC
CASSPRRLVDRIEQFF
>-|TRBJ1-1|TRBV30|-
TGTGCCTGGAGAGCAGCGATGAACACTGAAGCTTTCTTT
CAWRAAMNTEAFF
>-|TRBJ1-4|TRBV19|-
TGTGCCAGTAGTCAGCTCTATACCACTAATGAAAAACTGTTTTTT
CASSQLYTTNEKLFF
>-|TRBJ2-7|TRBV5-1|-
TGCGCCAGCAGCTTGGCTCGGGGAGGGGGGTACGAGCAGTACTTC
CASSLARGGGYEQYF
>few|TRBJ2-1|TRBV2|TRBD2
TGTGCCACCAAGGGACTAGCTTTCGACAATGAGCAGTTCTTC
CATKGLAFDNEQFF
>-|TRBJ1-1|TRBV5-6|-
TGTGCCAGCAGCTTGTTTGCAGTCGGAGCTTTCTTT
CASSLFAVGAFF
>-|TRBJ1-1|TRBV19|-
TGTGCCAGTAGTATAGGAAGGGGAACGTCGGGAACTGAAGCTTTCTTT
CASSIGRGTSGTEAFF
>-|TRBJ2-7|TRBV5-1|-
TGCGCCAGCAGCTTGGAGTTCCGGGGTTCCTACGAGCAGTACTTC
CASSLEFRGSYEQYF
>-|TRBJ2-4|TRBV11-3|TRBD1
TGTGCCAGCAGCCCACGACAGGGGCTAGCCAAAAACATTCAGTACTTC
CASSPRQGLAKNIQYF
>few|TRBJ2-1|TRBV30|-
TGTGCCTGGAATTTGGGACTCCGCAATGAGCAGTTCTTC
CAWNLGLRNEQFF
>-|TRBJ1-4|TRBV15|-
TGTGCCACCAGCAGACCACAGGGCTGGGGTGAAAAACTGTTTTTT
CATSRPQGWGEKLFF
>-|TRBJ2-3|TRBV7-9|TRBD2
TGTGCCAGCAGCTTATTAGCGGGAGTGGGTTCAGATACGCAGTATTTT
CASSLLAGVGSDTQYF
>-|TRBJ1-1|TRBV19|-
TGTGCCAGTAGTATCAGCGGGGTGCCCACTGAAGCTTTCTTT
CASSISGVPTEAFF
>few|TRBJ2-7|TRBV27|-
TGTGCCAGCAGTCCCAGCTCCTACGAGCAGTACTTC
CASSPSSYEQYF
>-|TRBJ2-1|TRBV19|-
TGTGCCAGTAAACGGGATCCCTACAATGAGCAGTTCTTC
CASKRDPYNEQFF
>-|TRBJ2-3|TRBV13|-
TGTGCCAGCAGCTCCTACATGATTGCTAGCACAGATACGCAGTATTTT
CASSSYMIASTDTQYF
>-|TRBJ1-5|TRBV19|-
TGTGCCAGTAGTAGTCGGACACGGTATCAGCCCCAGCATTTT
CASSSRTRYQPQHF
>-|TRBJ1-4|TRBV4-1|TRBD1
TGCGCCAGCAGCCCCTTCGGACAGGGTGAAAAACTGTTTTTT
CASSPFGQGEKLFF
>-|TRBJ2-7|TRBV4-1|-
TGCGCCAGCAGCCAAGTGCCTCGGTACGAGCAGTACTTC
CASSQVPRYEQYF
>-|TRBJ1-6|TRBV30|-
TGTGCCTGCCAGCGATCCTCCTATAATTCACCCCTCCACTTT
CACQRSSYNSPLHF
>-|TRBJ2-7|TRBV27|TRBD1
TGTGCCAGCAGCCCCTGGGACAGGCGACCTTACGAGCAGTACTTC
CASSPWDRRPYEQYF
>-|TRBJ1-3|TRBV10-3|-
TGTGCCAAGGTGATGTTTTCTGGAAACACCATATATTTT
CAKVMFSGNTIYF
>-|TRBJ2-1|TRBV7-8|-
TGTGCCAGCAGCTTCCACAGGGGGGGCAATGAGCAGTTCTTC
CASSFHRGGNEQFF
>few|TRBJ1-1|TRBV5-1|TRBD1
TGCGCCAGCAGCTTTATCAGGGGGACAAAGAACACTGAAGCTTTCTTT
CASSFIRGTKNTEAFF
>-|TRBJ2-1|TRBV18|-
TGTGCCAGCTCACCTAGAGGGCGGGGAGAGGGTCGCAATGAGCAGTTCTTC
CASSPRGRGEGRNEQFF
>-|TRBJ1-2|TRBV9|-
TGTGCCAGCAGCGCACAGACCGGAGGAGGCTATGGCTACACCTTC
CASSAQTGGGYGYTF
>-|TRBJ2-1|TRBV5-1|TRBD2
TGCGCCAGCAAAATAGCGGGAGCGGATGAGCAGTTCTTC
CASKIAGADEQFF
>-|TRBJ1-2|TRBV7-9|-
TGTGCCAGCAGCTTAACGGGGAACCGGGTCTATGGCTACACCTTC
CASSLTGNRVYGYTF
>-|TRBJ1-4|TRBV28|-
TGTGCCAGCAGTCAATCAGGCACTAATGAAAAACTGTTTTTT
CASSQSGTNEKLFF
>-|TRBJ2-1|TRBV4-1|TRBD2
TGCGCCAGCAGCCAAAACCGGGACTATGGTGAGCAGTTCTTC
CASSQNRDYGEQFF
>few|TRBJ1-1|TRBV7-7|-
TGTGCCAGCAGCGATGGGCTCAACACTGAAGCTTTCTTT
CASSDGLNTEAFF
>-|TRBJ1-1|TRBV30|-
TGTGCCTGGAGGGGTAGACGGGAGGGATGGGCTTTCTTT
CAWRGRREGWAFF
>few|TRBJ1-1|TRBV5-1|-
TGCGCCAGCAGCCTAGCTCGGCCTCCCGAGGGGACTGAAGCTTTCTTT
CASSLARPPEGTEAFF
>few|TRBJ1-1|TRBV11-2|-
TGTGCCAGCAGCTTACAGGTTGAAGCTTTCTTT
CASSLQVEAFF
>-|TRBJ1-4|TRBV5-4|-
TGTGCCAGCAGCCACTTTACCGGGAGAGATAATGAAAAACTGTTTTTT
CASSHFTGRDNEKLFF
>-|TRBJ2-1|TRBV7-2|TRBD2
TGTGCCAGCAGCCCTCCGGGAGCGGGAGGCTCCTACAATGAGCAGTTCTTC
CASSPPGAGGSYNEQFF
>-|TRBJ2-7|TRBV11-3|-
TGTGCCAGCAGCGCGTCCGGGACAAGCTACGAGCAGTACTTC
CASSASGTSYEQYF
>-|TRBJ2-1|TRBV18|TRBD2
TGTGCCAGCTCACCTACGGGGGGCTCCTACAATGAGCAGTTCTTC
CASSPTGGSYNEQFF
>-|TRBJ1-1|TRBV18|TRBD1
TGTGCCAGCTCTCCCGGGACAGGAAGGGACACTGAAGCTTTCTTT
CASSPGTGRDTEAFF
>-|TRBJ2-7|TRBV4-3|-
TGCGCCAGCAGCCGCGAATTAGAGAGCTCCTACGAGCAGTACTTC
CASSRELESSYEQYF
>-|TRBJ1-1|TRBV9|-
TGTGCCAGCAGCGTCACCACCCGGTCAGGAGCTGAAGCTTTCTTT
CASSVTTRSGAEAFF
>-|TRBJ2-3|TRBV5-1|-
TGCGCCAGCAGTCAGTCCGCTATCATAGATACGCAGTATTTT
CASSQSAIIDTQYF
>few|TRBJ1-1|TRBV10-1|-
TGCGCCAGCAGTTCACAGATGAACACTGAAGCTTTCTTT
CASSSQMNTEAFF
>-|TRBJ1-2|TRBV15|TRBD1
TGTGCCACCAGCAGAGATATCGGACAGGGGAATTGGGGCTACACCTTC
CATSRDIGQGNWGYTF